Shown below are 30 T cell receptor beta chains from a single sample sequenced in a study of human T cells and chemical hapten exposure. Each CDR3 protein is one row after TCRdb ran MiXCR on the RACE reads. The repertoire holds a few hundred thousand distinct CDR3 sequences, approximately 8.6% seen once, with under 2.5% in the top ten. Documented time point: pre-sensitization, week 0. Treatment given: therapeutic diphenylcyclopropenone sensitization with weekly scalp DPC. Specimen: whole blood, collected in connection with sensitization to the hapten diphenylcyclopropenone (DPC). The receptors stem from a middle-aged woman with alopecia areata. Some clones in this sample may be carry-over from other donors' samples.

This clonotype was counted only a few times. The chain combines TRBV20-1 with TRBJ2-3; D unresolved. V lost 5 bases to trimming and J lost 7 bases, with 16 bases between them. CDR3 length: 13 residues. Germline-derived CDR1 and CDR2 are DFQATT and SNEGSKA (reference sequence). This CDR3 is CSALDWALNTQYF. The CDR3, as DNA: TGCAGTGCTCTCGATTGGGCTTTAAATACGCAGTATTTT.

This clonotype appeared a few times. The chain employs TRBV20-1 and TRBJ2-1; 12 bases are a match to TRBD2. Germline V gene lookup returns CDR1 DFQATT and CDR2 SNEGSKA (reference sequence). Trimming cost V 3 bases and J 6 bases; bases outside gene matches: 3. The CDR3 is made up of 14 amino acids. The CDR3 region has the DNA TGCAGTGCTAGGTCTAGCGGGAGGGCCAATGAGCAGTTCTTC. Its translation is CSARSSGRANEQFF.

This clonotype was found a few times. The V and J genes are TRBV29-1 and TRBJ1-5; D possibly corresponds to TRBD1 (5 bases). Germline assignment: CDR1 SQVTM and CDR2 ANQGSEA. The CDR3 is made up of 13 amino acids. Trimming left V 3 bases short and J 7 bases short, with 13 bases between. The CDR3 DNA is TGCAGCGTTGAGGAGGGGTTGGGGCAGCCCCAGCATTTT. This encodes CSVEEGLGQPQHF.

The table lists this clonotype with a few counts. The CDR3 nucleotides are TGTGCCAGCCGGGAGTCGCCCTACAATGAGCAGTTCTTC. It yields the protein CASRESPYNEQFF. V usage is TRBV12-3 or TRBV12-4 and J usage is TRBJ2-1; D is perhaps TRBD2 (6 bases). The V gene lost 8 bases and the J gene lost 2 bases, with 10 bases spanning the gap. This CDR3 spans 13 amino acids.

This clonotype was seen a few times. The chain carries TRBV7-8 and TRBJ2-1; the match to TRBD2 covers 7 bases. The V segment lost 2 bases and the J segment 8 bases; nucleotides outside the gene matches: 3. The CDR3 covers 13 residues. The germline V gene encodes CDR1 SGHVS and CDR2 FQNEAQ. The CDR3, as DNA: TGTGCCAGCAGCTTATCGCTAGCGGATGAGCAGTTCTTC. Amino acid sequence: CASSLSLADEQFF. Using reference TRBV7-8 and TRBJ2-1 for the parts outside the CDR3, the full variable domain is GAGVSQSPRYKVAKRGQDVALRCDPISGHVSLFWYQQALGQGPEFLTYFQNEAQLDKSGLPSDRFFAERPEGSVSTLKIQRTQQEDSAVYLCASSLSLADEQFFGPGTRLTVL.

The sample holds a few counts of this clonotype. The chain links TRBV12-3 or TRBV12-4 to TRBJ1-1, with D unclear. Trimming left V 6 bases short and J 1 base short, with 9 bases between. The CDR3 extends over 13 amino acids. The CDR3, as DNA: TGTGCCAGCAGGGATCAGACGAACACTGAAGCTTTCTTT. It is translated as CASRDQTNTEAFF.

This clonotype was detected only a few times. This chain connects TRBV7-2 to TRBJ2-2, with 9 bases fitting TRBD2. The germline V gene encodes CDR1 SGHTA and CDR2 FQGNSA. V shed 6 bases and J 7 bases; nucleotides not matched to a gene: 12. This CDR3 region has 16 residues. Written as DNA, the CDR3 is TGTGCCAGCAGTCGTAATAATATAGCGGGAGTCGGGGAGCTGTTTTTT. Protein sequence: CASSRNNIAGVGELFF.

This clonotype was seen a few times. The chain employs TRBV4-1 and TRBJ2-7, with TRBD1 matching over 9 bases. Per the germline V gene, CDR1 is MGHRA and CDR2 is YSYEKL. The V gene end was trimmed by 1 base and the J gene end by 2 bases; junction bases not matched to a gene: 6. The CDR3 contains 16 residues. The CDR3 spells CASSQARTGEAYEQYF. In nucleotides, the CDR3 is TGCGCCAGCAGCCAAGCTAGGACAGGGGAAGCCTACGAGCAGTACTTC.

The CDR3, as DNA: TGTGCCAGCAGTTATGGGACAGGGATTGACTTTGGAAAACTGTTTTTT. Protein product: CASSYGTGIDFGKLFF. The V call is TRBV28, the J call TRBJ1-4, with 9 bases fitting TRBD1. Trimming took 4 bases from V and 10 from J; bases not matched to a gene: 13. The CDR3 is 16 amino acids. Germline CDR1 reads MDHEN; CDR2 reads SYDVKM.

The table lists this clonotype with a few counts. V is TRBV29-1 and J is TRBJ1-1; 7 positions match TRBD1. In germline, CDR1 is SQVTM, CDR2 ANQGSEA. This CDR3 has 14 residues. Losses at the gene ends were 4 bases for V and 1 base for J; bases not matched to a gene: 6. CDR3 nucleotides: TGCAGCGTTGGGGCCGGGACAGCGAACACTGAAGCTTTCTTT. As protein: CSVGAGTANTEAFF. Variable domain in full (rest from reference TRBV29-1 and TRBJ1-1): SAVISQKPSRDICQRGTSLTIQCQVDSQVTMMFWYRQQPGQSLTLIATANQGSEATYESGFVIDKFPISRPNLTFSTLTVSNMSPEDSSIYLCSVGAGTANTEAFFGQGTRLTVV.

In this sample, this clonotype turned up a few times. The gene calls are TRBV6-6 and TRBJ2-3; D might be TRBD2 (7 bases). Germline CDR1 reads MNHNY; CDR2 reads SVGAGI (reference sequence). The CDR3 length is 15 residues. V was clipped by 5 bases and J by 4 bases, with 16 bases between them. In nucleotides, the CDR3 is TGTGCCAGCAGTCCCCAGCCGGGGGGCGCAGATACGCAGTATTTT. This sequence encodes CASSPQPGGADTQYF.

The rearrangement uses TRBV2 and TRBJ2-1, with 9 nucleotides matching TRBD1. With V trimmed by 8 bases and J by 4 bases, 0 bases remained unmatched. From germline, CDR1 is SNHLY and CDR2 FYNNEI. The CDR3 contains 12 residues. The CDR3 sequence is CASGQGYNEQFF. CDR3 coding DNA: TGTGCCAGCGGACAGGGGTACAATGAGCAGTTCTTC. Full variable domain (outside the CDR3, taken from reference TRBV2 and TRBJ2-1): EPEVTQTPSHQVTQMGQEVILRCVPISNHLYFYWYRQILGQKVEFLVSFYNNEISEKSEIFDDQFSVERPDGSNFTLKIRSTKLEDSAMYFCASGQGYNEQFFGPGTRLTVL.

This clonotype was seen only a few times. V gene TRBV2 combines with J gene TRBJ1-1; 8 bases align to TRBD1. This CDR3 has 13 residues. From germline, CDR1 is SNHLY and CDR2 FYNNEI. Trimming removed 6 bases from V and 6 bases from J; junction bases left unmatched: 6. The CDR3 bases are TGTGCCAGCAGGCGGGGGGGACAGGCTGAAGCTTTCTTT. It specifies CASRRGGQAEAFF.

This clonotype was seen repeatedly, ten times or more. This chain joins TRBV28 and TRBJ1-2; D is unresolved. Trimming stripped 8 bases from V and 4 bases from J, with 14 bases between. Germline-derived CDR1 and CDR2 are MDHEN and SYDVKM. The CDR3 is made up of 13 amino acids. DNA for the CDR3: TGTGCCAGCTCCGTGGACTACTTCTATGGCTACACCTTC. This sequence encodes CASSVDYFYGYTF.

This clonotype turned up a few times. J is TRBJ2-1 and V is TRBV7-9; 7 bases fit TRBD1. The trim removed 3 bases at V and 8 bases at J, leaving 13 bases unmatched. CDR1 and CDR2 from the germline V gene are SEHNR and FQNEAQ (reference sequence). The CDR3 totals 16 residues. CDR3 DNA: TGTGCCAGCAGCTTTAATAGAGCTAGGGGGCGGGATGAGCAGTTCTTC. Its translation is CASSFNRARGRDEQFF.

The CDR3 reads CSARHPDGEAFF. DNA for the CDR3: TGCAGTGCTAGACATCCGGACGGTGAAGCTTTCTTT. This chain uses TRBV20-1 with TRBJ1-1; D is ambiguous. Trimming removed 2 bases from V and 7 bases from J, with 11 bases in between. CDR1 is DFQATT and CDR2 is SNEGSKA in the germline V gene (reference sequence). CDR3 length: 12 residues.

This chain links TRBV4-2 with TRBJ2-2, with D unresolved. Germline V CDR1 and CDR2: LGHNA, YNFKEQ. V shed 1 base and J shed 5 bases, with 11 bases lying between them. The CDR3 contains 15 residues. For the CDR3, the DNA is TGTGCCAGCAGCCAAGGGGCCTTGTCAACCGGGGAGCTGTTTTTT. This codes for CASSQGALSTGELFF.

The CDR3 sequence is CSARTGLYTEAFF. CDR3 sequence (DNA): TGCAGTGCTAGGACGGGGTTATACACTGAAGCTTTCTTT. The chain links TRBV20-1 to TRBJ1-1, with unresolved D. This CDR3 comprises 13 residues. Germline V gene data show CDR1 as DFQATT and CDR2 as SNEGSKA (reference sequence). V lost 3 bases to trimming and J lost 3 bases, with 11 bases between them.

The sample holds a few counts of this clonotype. This sequence joins TRBV5-6 and TRBJ2-1; 11 bases are a match to TRBD1. This CDR3 has 15 amino acids. V was clipped by 4 bases and J by 4 bases; unmatched bases: 4. CDR1 SGHDT and CDR2 YYEEEE come from the germline V gene. CDR3 sequence (DNA): TGTGCCAGCAGCATGGGACAGGGGGTTTACAATGAGCAGTTCTTC. It codes for CASSMGQGVYNEQFF.

This clonotype has at least ten counts. The chain links TRBV12-3 or TRBV12-4 to TRBJ2-1, with unresolved D. This CDR3 has 15 amino acids. V lost 1 base and J lost 1, with 8 bases in between. The DNA for the CDR3 is TGTGCCAGCAGTTTAGTATTCCCGTCCTACAATGAGCAGTTCTTC. Translation: CASSLVFPSYNEQFF.

The chain employs TRBV6-5 and TRBJ1-2, with 7 bases lining up with TRBD1. Germline V gene data show CDR1 as MNHEY and CDR2 as SVGAGI. CDR3 length equals 14 residues. V was clipped by 2 bases and J by 4 bases; unmatched bases: 4. The CDR3 protein is CASSYDRAPYGYTF. The CDR3 DNA sequence: TGTGCCAGCAGTTACGACAGGGCCCCCTATGGCTACACCTTC.

In this sample, this clonotype turned up many times. The V gene is TRBV7-9, the J gene TRBJ1-2; 10 positions agree with TRBD1. With 1 base clipped from V and 8 bases from J, the junction kept 4 bases outside the gene matches. The germline gives CDR1 SEHNR, CDR2 FQNEAQ (reference sequence). The CDR3 is 14 residues long. The CDR3 is CASSLEGQGTGYTF. CDR3 bases: TGTGCCAGCAGCTTAGAGGGACAGGGGACCGGCTACACCTTC.

This CDR3 is CASSPSGGDNEQFF. Here the CDR3 DNA reads TGTGCCAGCAGTCCCAGCGGGGGAGACAATGAGCAGTTCTTC. This sequence joins TRBV7-9 and TRBJ2-1; 8 bases agree with TRBD2. Germline V gives CDR1 SEHNR, CDR2 FQNEAQ (reference sequence). The CDR3 spans 14 residues. After removal of 6 bases from V and 5 bases from J, the junction contained 6 bases not matched to a gene. The whole variable domain, remainder taken from reference TRBV7-9 and TRBJ2-1, is DTGVSQNPRHKITKRGQNVTFRCDPISEHNRLYWYRQTLGQGPEFLTYFQNEAQLEKSRLLSDRFSAERPKGSFSTLEIQRTEQGDSAMYLCASSPSGGDNEQFFGPGTRLTVL.

The rearrangement uses TRBV29-1 and TRBJ2-2, with D perhaps given as TRBD1 or TRBD2 (5 bases each). The CDR3 contains 12 residues. V lost 8 bases, J lost 5 bases, and 12 bases lay in between. Germline V gene lookup returns CDR1 SQVTM and CDR2 ANQGSEA. This CDR3 is CSSGRRTGELFF. The DNA for the CDR3 is TGCAGCTCAGGGAGACGTACCGGGGAGCTGTTTTTT.

This clonotype came up a few times. V and J are TRBV18 and TRBJ1-2; D ambiguous. The length of the CDR3 is 14 residues. CDR1 and CDR2 (germline): KGHSH, LQKENI. Deletions cut 2 bases from V and 8 bases from J, with 15 bases between. CDR3 in amino acids: CASSPEVVSNGYTF. The DNA of the CDR3 is TGTGCCAGCTCACCAGAGGTGGTCAGCAACGGCTACACCTTC.

In this sample, this clonotype turned up many times. The rearrangement links TRBV12-3 or TRBV12-4 to TRBJ1-6; the D is unclear. V lost 8 bases, J lost 7 bases, and 12 bases lay in between. This CDR3 has 13 residues. The CDR3 region is CASGQVRNSPLHF. CDR3 nucleotide sequence: TGTGCCAGCGGGCAGGTGCGAAATTCACCCCTCCACTTT.

There are a few counts of this clonotype. The chain links TRBV28 to TRBJ2-1; TRBD2 agrees at 7 bases. Germline V CDR1 and CDR2: MDHEN, SYDVKM. Trimming cost V 4 bases and J 6 bases; bases outside gene matches: 6. There are 14 residues in the CDR3. CDR3 residues: CASSSPTSVNEQFF. As DNA, the CDR3 is TGTGCCAGCAGTTCCCCTACTAGCGTCAATGAGCAGTTCTTC.

V gene TRBV7-9 combines with J gene TRBJ2-1; 10 bases match TRBD2. The ends lost 5 bases at V and 8 bases at J; junction bases unmatched: 9. Germline CDR1 reads SEHNR; CDR2 reads FQNEAQ (reference sequence). The CDR3 runs to 15 residues. The CDR3 coding sequence is TGTGCCAGCAGCACCGGACTAGCGGATTCCGATGAGCAGTTCTTC. It is translated as CASSTGLADSDEQFF.

This clonotype was counted many times. V usage is TRBV29-1 and J usage is TRBJ2-5, with 9 bases matching TRBD1. V shed 6 bases, J shed 4 bases, and the junction held 6 bases outside the gene matches. The germline gives CDR1 SQVTM, CDR2 ANQGSEA. The CDR3 extends over 13 amino acids. In nucleotides, the CDR3 is TGCAGCGTGGGACAGGGATCGGGAGAGACCCAGTACTTC. It specifies CSVGQGSGETQYF.

Only a few counts were recorded for this clonotype. The chain combines TRBV28 with TRBJ2-2, with D possibly TRBD1 on 7 matching bases. The CDR3 spans 14 residues. Trimming left V 6 bases short and J 3 bases short, with 11 bases between. In germline, CDR1 is MDHEN, CDR2 SYDVKM. The CDR3 region is CASRQGGYTGELFF. The CDR3 DNA is TGTGCCAGCAGGCAGGGGGGTTACACCGGGGAGCTGTTTTTT.